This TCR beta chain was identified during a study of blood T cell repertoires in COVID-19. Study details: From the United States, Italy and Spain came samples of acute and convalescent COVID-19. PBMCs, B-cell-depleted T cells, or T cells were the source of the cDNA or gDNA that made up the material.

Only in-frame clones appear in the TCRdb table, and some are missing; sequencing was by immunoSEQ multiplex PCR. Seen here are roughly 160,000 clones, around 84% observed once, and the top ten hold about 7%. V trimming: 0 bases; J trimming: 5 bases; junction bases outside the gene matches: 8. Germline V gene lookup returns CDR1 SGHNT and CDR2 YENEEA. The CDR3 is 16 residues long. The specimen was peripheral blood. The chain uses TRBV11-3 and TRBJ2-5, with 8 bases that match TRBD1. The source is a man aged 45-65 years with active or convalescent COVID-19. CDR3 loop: CASSLDGAGGGETQYF. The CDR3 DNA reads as TGTGCCAGCAGCTTAGATGGAGCAGGGGGCGGGGAGACCCAGTACTTC.